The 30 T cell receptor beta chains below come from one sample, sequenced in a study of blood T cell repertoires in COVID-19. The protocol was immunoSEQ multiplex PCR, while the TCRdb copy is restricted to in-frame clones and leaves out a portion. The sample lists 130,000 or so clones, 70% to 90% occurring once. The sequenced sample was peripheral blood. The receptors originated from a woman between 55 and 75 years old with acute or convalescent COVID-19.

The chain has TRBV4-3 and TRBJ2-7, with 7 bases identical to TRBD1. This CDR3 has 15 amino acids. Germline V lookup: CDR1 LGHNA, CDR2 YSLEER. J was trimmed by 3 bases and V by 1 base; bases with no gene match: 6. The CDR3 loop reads CASSQAPGQSYEQYF. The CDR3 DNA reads TGCGCCAGCAGCCAAGCACCGGGACAGAGCTACGAGCAGTACTTC.

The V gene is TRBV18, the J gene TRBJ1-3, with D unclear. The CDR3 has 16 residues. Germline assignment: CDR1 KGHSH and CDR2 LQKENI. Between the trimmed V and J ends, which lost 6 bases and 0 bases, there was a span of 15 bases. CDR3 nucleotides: TGTGCCAGCTCCGTCGGGGTCCGGGTCTCTGGAAACACCATATATTTT. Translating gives CASSVGVRVSGNTIYF.

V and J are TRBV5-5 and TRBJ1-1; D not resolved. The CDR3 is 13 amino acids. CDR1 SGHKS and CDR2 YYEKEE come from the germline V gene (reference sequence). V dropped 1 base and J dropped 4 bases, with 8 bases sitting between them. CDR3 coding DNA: TGTGCCAGCAGCTTGAGTCTGAGCACTGAAGCTTTCTTT. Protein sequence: CASSLSLSTEAFF. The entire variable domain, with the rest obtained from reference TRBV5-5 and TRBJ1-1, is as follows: DAGVTQSPTHLIKTRGQQVTLRCSPISGHKSVSWYQQVLGQGPQFIFQYYEKEERGRGNFPDRFSARQFPNYSSELNVNALLLGDSALYLCASSLSLSTEAFFGQGTRLTVV.

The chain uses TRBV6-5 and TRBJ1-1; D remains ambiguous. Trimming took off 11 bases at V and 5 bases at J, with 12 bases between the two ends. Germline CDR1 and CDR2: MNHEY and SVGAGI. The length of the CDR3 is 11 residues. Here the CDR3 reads CASKMSTEAFF. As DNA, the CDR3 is TGTGCCTCCAAAATGAGTACTGAAGCTTTCTTT.

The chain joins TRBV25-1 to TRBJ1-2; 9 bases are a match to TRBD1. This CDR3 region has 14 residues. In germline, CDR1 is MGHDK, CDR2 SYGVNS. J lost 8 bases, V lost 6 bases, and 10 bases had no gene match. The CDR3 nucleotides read TGTGCCAGCAGAAGTCCGGGACAGGGTAACGGCTACACCTTC. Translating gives CASRSPGQGNGYTF.

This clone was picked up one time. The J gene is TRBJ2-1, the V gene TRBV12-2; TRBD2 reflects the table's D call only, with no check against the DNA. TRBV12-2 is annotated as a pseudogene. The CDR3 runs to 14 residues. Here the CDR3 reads CARPPTGNPHEQFF. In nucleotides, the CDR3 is TGTGCAAGACCCCCAACGGGGAACCCCCATGAGCAGTTCTTC.

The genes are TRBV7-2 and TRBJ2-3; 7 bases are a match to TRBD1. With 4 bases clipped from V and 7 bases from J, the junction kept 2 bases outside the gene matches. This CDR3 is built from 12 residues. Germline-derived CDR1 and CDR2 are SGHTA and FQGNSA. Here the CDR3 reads CASSSGQYTQYF. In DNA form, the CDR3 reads TGTGCCAGCAGCTCGGGACAGTATACGCAGTATTTT.

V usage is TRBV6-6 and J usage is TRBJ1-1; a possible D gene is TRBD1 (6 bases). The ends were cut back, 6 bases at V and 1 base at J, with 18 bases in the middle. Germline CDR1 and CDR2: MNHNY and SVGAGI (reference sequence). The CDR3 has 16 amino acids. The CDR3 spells CASSPSGGQGNTEAFF. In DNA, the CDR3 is TGTGCCAGCAGCCCGTCGGGGGGGCAGGGGAACACTGAAGCTTTCTTT.

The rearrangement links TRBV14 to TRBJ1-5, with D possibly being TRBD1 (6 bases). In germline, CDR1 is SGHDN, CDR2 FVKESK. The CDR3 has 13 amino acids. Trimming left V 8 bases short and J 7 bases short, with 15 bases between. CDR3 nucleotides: TGTGCCAGCCCTGGCAGGGGCGAGCAGCCCCAGCATTTT. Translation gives CASPGRGEQPQHF.

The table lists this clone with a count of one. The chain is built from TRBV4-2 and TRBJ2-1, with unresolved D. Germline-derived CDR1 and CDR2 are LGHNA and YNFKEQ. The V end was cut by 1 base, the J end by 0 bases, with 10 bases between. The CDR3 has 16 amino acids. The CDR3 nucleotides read TGTGCCAGCAGCCAAGGTACACCTAGCTCCTACAATGAGCAGTTCTTC. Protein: CASSQGTPSSYNEQFF.

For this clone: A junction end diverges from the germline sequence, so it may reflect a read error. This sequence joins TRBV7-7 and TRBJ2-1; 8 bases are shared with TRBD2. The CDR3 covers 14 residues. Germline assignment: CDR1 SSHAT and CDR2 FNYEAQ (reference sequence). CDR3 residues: CASSLAGRYNEQFF. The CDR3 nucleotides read TGTGCTAGCAGCTTAGCGGGGCGCTACAATGAGCAGTTCTTC.

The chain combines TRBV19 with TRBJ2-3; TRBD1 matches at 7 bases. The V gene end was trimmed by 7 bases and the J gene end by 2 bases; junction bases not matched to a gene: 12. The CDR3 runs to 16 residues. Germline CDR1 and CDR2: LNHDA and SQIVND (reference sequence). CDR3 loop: CASTLTRDRSTDTQYF. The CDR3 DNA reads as TGTGCCAGTACCCTTACCCGGGACAGATCCACAGATACGCAGTATTTT.

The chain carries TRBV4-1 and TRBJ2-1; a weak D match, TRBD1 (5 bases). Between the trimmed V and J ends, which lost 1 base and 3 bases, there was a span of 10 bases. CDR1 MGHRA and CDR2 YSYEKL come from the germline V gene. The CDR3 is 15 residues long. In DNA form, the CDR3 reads TGCGCCAGCAGCCAAGGGGGCCAGGACTACAATGAGCAGTTCTTC. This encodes CASSQGGQDYNEQFF.

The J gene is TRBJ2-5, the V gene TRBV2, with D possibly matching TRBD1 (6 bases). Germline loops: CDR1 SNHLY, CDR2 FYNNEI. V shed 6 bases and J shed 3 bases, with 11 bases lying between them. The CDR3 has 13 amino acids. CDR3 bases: TGTGCCAGCAGCCGGGACACTAAAGAGACCCAGTACTTC. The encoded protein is CASSRDTKETQYF. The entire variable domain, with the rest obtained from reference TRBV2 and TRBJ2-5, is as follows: EPEVTQTPSHQVTQMGQEVILRCVPISNHLYFYWYRQILGQKVEFLVSFYNNEISEKSEIFDDQFSVERPDGSNFTLKIRSTKLEDSAMYFCASSRDTKETQYFGPGTRLLVL.

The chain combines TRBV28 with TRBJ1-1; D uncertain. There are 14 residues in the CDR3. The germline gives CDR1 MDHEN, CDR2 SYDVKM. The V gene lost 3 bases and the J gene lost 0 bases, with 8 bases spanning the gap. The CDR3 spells CASSLRLVNTEAFF. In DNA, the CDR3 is TGTGCCAGCAGTTTGAGGTTAGTGAACACTGAAGCTTTCTTT.

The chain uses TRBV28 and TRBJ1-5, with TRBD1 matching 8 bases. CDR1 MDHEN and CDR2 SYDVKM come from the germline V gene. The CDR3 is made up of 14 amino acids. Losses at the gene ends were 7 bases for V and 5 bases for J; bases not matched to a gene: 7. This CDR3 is CASTTGGGDQPQHF. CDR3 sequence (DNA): TGTGCCAGCACAACAGGGGGTGGGGATCAGCCCCAGCATTTT.

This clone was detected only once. CDR3 sequence: CATSDSPTKGYTF. The CDR3 region has the DNA TGTGCCACCAGTGATTCCCCGACTAAGGGCTACACCTTC. The rearrangement links TRBV24-1 to TRBJ1-2; the D is unclear. Per germline, CDR1 KGHDR and CDR2 SFDVKD. The CDR3 is 13 amino acids. V lost 2 bases and J lost 8, with 11 bases in between.

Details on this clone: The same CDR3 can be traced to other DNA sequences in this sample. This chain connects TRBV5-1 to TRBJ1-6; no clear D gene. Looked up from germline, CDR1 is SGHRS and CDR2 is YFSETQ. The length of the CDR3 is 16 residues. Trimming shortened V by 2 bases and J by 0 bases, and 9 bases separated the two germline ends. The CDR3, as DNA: TGCGCCAGCAGCTTCGGGGAAAGCTCCTATAATTCACCCCTCCACTTT. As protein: CASSFGESSYNSPLHF.

This CDR3 is CASSPGTGGLEQYF. CDR3 DNA: TGTGCCAGCAGCCCCGGGACAGGGGGCCTCGAGCAGTACTTC. The chain joins TRBV13 to TRBJ2-7, with 12 bases that match TRBD1. This CDR3 spans 14 amino acids. Germline CDR1 and CDR2: PRHDT and FYEKMQ (reference sequence). Trimming cost V 5 bases and J 6 bases; bases outside gene matches: 5.

CDR3 DNA: TGTGCCAGCAGCTTTGGGACTAGCGGGGTGATTACAGATACGCAGTATTTT. Protein product: CASSFGTSGVITDTQYF. The V call is TRBV7-8, the J call TRBJ2-3; 13 nucleotides agree with TRBD2. This CDR3 comprises 17 residues. The germline CDR1 and CDR2 sequences are SGHVS and FQNEAQ. Trimming removed 3 bases from V and 3 bases from J; junction bases left unmatched: 6. Drawing the rest from reference TRBV7-8 and TRBJ2-3, the complete variable domain is GAGVSQSPRYKVAKRGQDVALRCDPISGHVSLFWYQQALGQGPEFLTYFQNEAQLDKSGLPSDRFFAERPEGSVSTLKIQRTQQEDSAVYLCASSFGTSGVITDTQYFGPGTRLTVL.

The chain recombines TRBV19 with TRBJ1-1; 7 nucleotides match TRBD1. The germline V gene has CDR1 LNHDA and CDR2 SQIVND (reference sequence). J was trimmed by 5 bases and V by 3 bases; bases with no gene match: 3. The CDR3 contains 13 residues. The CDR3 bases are TGTGCCAGTAGTATGGGCAGGGGGACTGAAGCTTTCTTT. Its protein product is CASSMGRGTEAFF.

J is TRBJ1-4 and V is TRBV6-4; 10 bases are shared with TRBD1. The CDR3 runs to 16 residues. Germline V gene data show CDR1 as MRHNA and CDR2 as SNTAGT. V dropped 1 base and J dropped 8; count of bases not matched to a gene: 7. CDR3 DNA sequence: TGTGCCAGCAGTGACTTCGCCGGGACAGGGGCGGAAAAACTGTTTTTT. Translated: CASSDFAGTGAEKLFF.

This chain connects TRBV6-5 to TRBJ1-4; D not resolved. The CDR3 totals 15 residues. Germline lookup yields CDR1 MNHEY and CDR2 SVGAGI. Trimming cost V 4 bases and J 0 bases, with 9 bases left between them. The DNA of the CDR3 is TGTGCCAGCAGTTTGAGCGTTACAACTAATGAAAAACTGTTTTTT. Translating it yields CASSLSVTTNEKLFF.

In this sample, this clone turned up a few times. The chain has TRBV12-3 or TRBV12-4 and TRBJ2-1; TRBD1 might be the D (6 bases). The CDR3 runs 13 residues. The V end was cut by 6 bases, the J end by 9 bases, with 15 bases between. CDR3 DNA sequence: TGTGCCAGCAGCAGAAGGGGGAGCGGTGAGCAGTTCTTC. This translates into CASSRRGSGEQFF.

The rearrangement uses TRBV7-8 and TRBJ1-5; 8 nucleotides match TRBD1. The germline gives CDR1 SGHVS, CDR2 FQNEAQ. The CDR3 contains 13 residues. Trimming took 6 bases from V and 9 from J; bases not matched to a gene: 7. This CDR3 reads CASSRTGIGPQHF. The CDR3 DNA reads TGTGCCAGCAGTCGGACAGGGATAGGGCCCCAGCATTTT.

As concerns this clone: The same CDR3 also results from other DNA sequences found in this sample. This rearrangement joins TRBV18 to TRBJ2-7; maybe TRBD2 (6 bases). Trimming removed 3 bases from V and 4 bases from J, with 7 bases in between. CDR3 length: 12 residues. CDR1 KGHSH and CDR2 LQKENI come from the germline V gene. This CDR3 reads CASSPGGYEQYF. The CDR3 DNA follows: TGTGCCAGCTCACCCGGGGGTTACGAGCAGTACTTC. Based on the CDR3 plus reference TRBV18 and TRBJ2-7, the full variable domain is NAGVMQNPRHLVRRRGQEARLRCSPMKGHSHVYWYRQLPEEGLKFMVYLQKENIIDESGMPKERFSAEFPKEGPSILRIQQVVRGDSAAYFCASSPGGYEQYFGPGTRLTVT.

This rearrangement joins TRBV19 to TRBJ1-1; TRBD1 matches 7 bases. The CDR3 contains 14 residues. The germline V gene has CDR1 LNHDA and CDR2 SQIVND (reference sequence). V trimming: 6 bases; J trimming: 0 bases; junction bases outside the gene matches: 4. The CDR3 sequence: CASSQGQLNTEAFF. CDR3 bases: TGTGCCAGTAGCCAGGGACAGCTGAACACTGAAGCTTTCTTT.

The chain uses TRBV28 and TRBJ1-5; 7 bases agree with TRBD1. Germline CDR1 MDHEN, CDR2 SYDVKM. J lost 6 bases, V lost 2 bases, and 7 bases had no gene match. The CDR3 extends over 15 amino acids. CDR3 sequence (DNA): TGTGCCAGCAGTTTACCCAGACAGGGAACTCAGCCCCAGCATTTT. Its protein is CASSLPRQGTQPQHF. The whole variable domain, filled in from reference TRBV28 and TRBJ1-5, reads DVKVTQSSRYLVKRTGEKVFLECVQDMDHENMFWYRQDPGLGLRLIYFSYDVKMKEKGDIPEGYSVSREKKERFSLILESASTNQTSMYLCASSLPRQGTQPQHFGDGTRLSIL.

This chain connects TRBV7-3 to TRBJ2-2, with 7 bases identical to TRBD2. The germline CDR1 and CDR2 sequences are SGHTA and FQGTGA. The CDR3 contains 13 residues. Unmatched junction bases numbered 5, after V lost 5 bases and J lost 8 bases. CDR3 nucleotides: TGTGCCAGCAGCCCCCGGACTAGAGGGGAGCTGTTTTTT. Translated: CASSPRTRGELFF.

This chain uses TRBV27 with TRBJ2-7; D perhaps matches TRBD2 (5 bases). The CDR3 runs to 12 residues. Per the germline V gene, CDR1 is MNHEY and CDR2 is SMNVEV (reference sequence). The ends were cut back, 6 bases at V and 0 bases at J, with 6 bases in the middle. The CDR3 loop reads CASSSGSYEQYF. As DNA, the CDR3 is TGTGCCAGCAGCAGCGGCTCCTACGAGCAGTACTTC.